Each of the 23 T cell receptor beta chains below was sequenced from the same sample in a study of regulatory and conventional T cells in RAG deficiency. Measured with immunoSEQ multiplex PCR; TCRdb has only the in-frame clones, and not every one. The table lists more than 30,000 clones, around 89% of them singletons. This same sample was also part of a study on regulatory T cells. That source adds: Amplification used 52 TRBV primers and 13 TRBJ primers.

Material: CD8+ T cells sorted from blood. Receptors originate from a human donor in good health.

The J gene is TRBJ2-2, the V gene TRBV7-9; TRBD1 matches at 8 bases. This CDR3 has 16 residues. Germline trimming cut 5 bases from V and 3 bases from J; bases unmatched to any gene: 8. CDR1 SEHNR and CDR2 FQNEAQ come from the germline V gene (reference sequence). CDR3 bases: TGTGCCAGCAGCCCAAAGGGACAGGATTACACCGGGGAGCTGTTTTTT. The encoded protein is CASSPKGQDYTGELFF. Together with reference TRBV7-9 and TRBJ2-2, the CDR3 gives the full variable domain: DTGVSQNPRHKITKRGQNVTFRCDPISEHNRLYWYRQTLGQGPEFLTYFQNEAQLEKSRLLSDRFSAERPKGSFSTLEIQRTEQGDSAMYLCASSPKGQDYTGELFFGEGSRLTVL.

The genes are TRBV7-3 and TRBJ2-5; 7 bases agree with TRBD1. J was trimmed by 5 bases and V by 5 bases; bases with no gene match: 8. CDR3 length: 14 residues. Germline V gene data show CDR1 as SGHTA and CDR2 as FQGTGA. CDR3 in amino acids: CASSPTGPGETQYF. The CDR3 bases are TGTGCCAGCAGCCCGACAGGGCCTGGGGAGACCCAGTACTTC.

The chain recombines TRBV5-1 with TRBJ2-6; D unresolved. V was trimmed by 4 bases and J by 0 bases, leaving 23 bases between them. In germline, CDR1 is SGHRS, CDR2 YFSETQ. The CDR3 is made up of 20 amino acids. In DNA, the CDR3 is TGCGCCAGCAGCCTGGTGGCGTGGGGTGAAGTAGGCTCTGGGGCCAACGTCCTGACTTTC. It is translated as CASSLVAWGEVGSGANVLTF.

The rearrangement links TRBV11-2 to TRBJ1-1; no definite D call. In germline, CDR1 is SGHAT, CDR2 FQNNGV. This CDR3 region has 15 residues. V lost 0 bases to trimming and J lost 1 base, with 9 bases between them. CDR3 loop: CASSLDVRTNTEAFF. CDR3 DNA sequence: TGTGCCAGCAGCTTAGATGTCAGGACGAACACTGAAGCTTTCTTT.

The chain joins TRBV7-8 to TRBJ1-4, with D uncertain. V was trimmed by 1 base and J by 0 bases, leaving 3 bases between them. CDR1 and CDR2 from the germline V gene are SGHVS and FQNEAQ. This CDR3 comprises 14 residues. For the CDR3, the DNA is TGTGCCAGCAGCTTAGGGGCAACTAATGAAAAACTGTTTTTT. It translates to CASSLGATNEKLFF.

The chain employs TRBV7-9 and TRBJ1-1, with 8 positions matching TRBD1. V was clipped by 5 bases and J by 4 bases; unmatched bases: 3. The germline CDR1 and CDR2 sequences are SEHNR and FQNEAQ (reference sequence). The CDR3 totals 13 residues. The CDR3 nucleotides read TGTGCCAGCAGCCATACAGGGGGCACTGAAGCTTTCTTT. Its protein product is CASSHTGGTEAFF.

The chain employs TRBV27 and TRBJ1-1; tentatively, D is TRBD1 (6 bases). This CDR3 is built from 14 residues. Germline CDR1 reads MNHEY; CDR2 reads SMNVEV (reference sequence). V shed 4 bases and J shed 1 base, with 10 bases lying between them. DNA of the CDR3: TGTGCCAGCAGTTGGGGGGCTGGGAACACTGAAGCTTTCTTT. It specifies CASSWGAGNTEAFF.

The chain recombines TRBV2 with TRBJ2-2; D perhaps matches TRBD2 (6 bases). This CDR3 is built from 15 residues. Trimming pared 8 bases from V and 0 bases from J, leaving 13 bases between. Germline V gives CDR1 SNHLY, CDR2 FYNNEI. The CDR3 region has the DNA TGTGCCAGCCTCGGGGACTCAACGAACACCGGGGAGCTGTTTTTT. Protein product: CASLGDSTNTGELFF.

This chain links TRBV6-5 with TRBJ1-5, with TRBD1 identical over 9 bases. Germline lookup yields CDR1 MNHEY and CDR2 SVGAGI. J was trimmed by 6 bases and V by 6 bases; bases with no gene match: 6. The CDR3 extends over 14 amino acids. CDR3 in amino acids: CASSQGQGIQPQHF. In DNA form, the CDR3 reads TGTGCCAGCAGCCAGGGACAGGGCATTCAGCCCCAGCATTTT.

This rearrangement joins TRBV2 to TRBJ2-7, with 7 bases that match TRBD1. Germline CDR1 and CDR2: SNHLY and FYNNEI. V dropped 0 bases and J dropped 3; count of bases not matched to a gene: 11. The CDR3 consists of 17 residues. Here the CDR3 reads CASSEASTGTELYEQYF. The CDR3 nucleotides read TGTGCCAGCAGTGAAGCTAGTACCGGGACAGAGCTCTACGAGCAGTACTTC.

CDR3 coding DNA: TGTGCCAGCAGCCCAGGACTAGCGGAACCCTACGAGCAGTACTTC. Translation: CASSPGLAEPYEQYF. The V call is TRBV7-9, the J call TRBJ2-7, with 10 bases aligning to TRBD2. Germline lookup yields CDR1 SEHNR and CDR2 FQNEAQ (reference sequence). The CDR3 has 15 amino acids. Trimming removed 5 bases from V and 2 bases from J; junction bases left unmatched: 6.

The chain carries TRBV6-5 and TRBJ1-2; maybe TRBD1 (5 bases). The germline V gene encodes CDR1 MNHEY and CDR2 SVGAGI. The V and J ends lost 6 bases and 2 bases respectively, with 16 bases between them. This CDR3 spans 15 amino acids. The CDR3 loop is CASRLGPQENYGYTF. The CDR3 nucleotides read TGTGCCAGCAGACTGGGACCTCAGGAAAACTATGGCTACACCTTC.

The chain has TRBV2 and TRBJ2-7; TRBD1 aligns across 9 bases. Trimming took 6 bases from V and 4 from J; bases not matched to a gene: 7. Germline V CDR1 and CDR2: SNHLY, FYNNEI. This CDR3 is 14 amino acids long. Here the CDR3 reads CASSLRDRDYEQYF. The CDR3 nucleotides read TGTGCCAGCAGCCTCCGGGACAGGGATTACGAGCAGTACTTC. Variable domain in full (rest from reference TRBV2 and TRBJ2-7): EPEVTQTPSHQVTQMGQEVILRCVPISNHLYFYWYRQILGQKVEFLVSFYNNEISEKSEIFDDQFSVERPDGSNFTLKIRSTKLEDSAMYFCASSLRDRDYEQYFGPGTRLTVT.

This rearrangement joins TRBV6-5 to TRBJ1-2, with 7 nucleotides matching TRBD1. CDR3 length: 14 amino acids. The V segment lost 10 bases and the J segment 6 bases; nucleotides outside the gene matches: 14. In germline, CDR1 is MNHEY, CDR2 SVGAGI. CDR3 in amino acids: CAKDLDREDNGYTF. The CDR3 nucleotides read TGTGCCAAAGACCTAGACAGGGAGGATAATGGCTACACCTTC.

CDR3 coding DNA: TGTGCCAGCAGCTCTATAGCGGGAGAGGAAGAGACCCAGTACTTC. Translating it yields CASSSIAGEEETQYF. The rearrangement joins TRBV7-9 to TRBJ2-5, with 9 positions matching TRBD2. Germline lookup yields CDR1 SEHNR and CDR2 FQNEAQ (reference sequence). This CDR3 region has 15 residues. The trim removed 4 bases at V and 3 bases at J, leaving 6 bases unmatched.

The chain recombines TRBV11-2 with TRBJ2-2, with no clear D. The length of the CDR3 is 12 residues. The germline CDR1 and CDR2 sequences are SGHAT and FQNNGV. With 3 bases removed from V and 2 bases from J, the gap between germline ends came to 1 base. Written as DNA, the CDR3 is TGTGCCAGCAGCTTCAACACCGGGGAGCTGTTTTTT. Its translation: CASSFNTGELFF.

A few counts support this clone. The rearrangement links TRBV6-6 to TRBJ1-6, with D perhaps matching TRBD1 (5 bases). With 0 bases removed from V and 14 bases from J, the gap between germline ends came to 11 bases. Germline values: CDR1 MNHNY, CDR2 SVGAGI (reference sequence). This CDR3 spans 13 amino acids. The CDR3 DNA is TGTGCCAGCAGTTACTCAGGGCAGGGCGCCCTCCACTTT. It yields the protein CASSYSGQGALHF.

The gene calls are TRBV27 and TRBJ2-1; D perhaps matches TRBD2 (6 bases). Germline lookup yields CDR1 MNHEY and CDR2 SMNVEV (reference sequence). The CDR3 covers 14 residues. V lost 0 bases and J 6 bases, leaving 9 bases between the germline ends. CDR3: CASSLSVGGNEQFF. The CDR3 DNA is TGTGCCAGCAGTTTATCGGTCGGGGGCAATGAGCAGTTCTTC.

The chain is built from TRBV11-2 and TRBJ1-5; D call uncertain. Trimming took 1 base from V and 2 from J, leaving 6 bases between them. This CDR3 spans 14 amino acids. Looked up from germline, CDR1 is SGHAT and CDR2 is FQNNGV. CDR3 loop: CASSLAQGNQPQHF. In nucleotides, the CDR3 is TGTGCCAGCAGCTTAGCCCAGGGCAATCAGCCCCAGCATTTT.

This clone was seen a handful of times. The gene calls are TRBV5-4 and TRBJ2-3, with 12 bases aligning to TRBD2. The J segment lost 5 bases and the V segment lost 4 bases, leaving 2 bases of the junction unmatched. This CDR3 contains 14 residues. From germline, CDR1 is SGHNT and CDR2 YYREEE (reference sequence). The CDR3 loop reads CASSQTSGGDTQYF. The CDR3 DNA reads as TGTGCCAGCAGCCAGACTAGCGGGGGAGATACGCAGTATTTT.

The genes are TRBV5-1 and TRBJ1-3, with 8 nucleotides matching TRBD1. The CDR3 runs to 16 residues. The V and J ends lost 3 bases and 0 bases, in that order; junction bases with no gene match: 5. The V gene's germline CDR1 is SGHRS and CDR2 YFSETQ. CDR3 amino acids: CASSSRQGLSGNTIYF. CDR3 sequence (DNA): TGCGCCAGCAGCTCTCGACAGGGGCTCTCTGGAAACACCATATATTTT. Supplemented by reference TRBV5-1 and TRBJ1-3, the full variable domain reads KAGVTQTPRYLIKTRGQQVTLSCSPISGHRSVSWYQQTPGQGLQFLFEYFSETQRNKGNFPGRFSGRQFSNSRSEMNVSTLELGDSALYLCASSSRQGLSGNTIYFGEGSWLTVV.

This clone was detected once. This chain's CDR3 is CASSGARAGELFF. In DNA form, the CDR3 reads TGCGCCAGCAGTGGGGCGCGAGCCGGGGAGCTGTTTTTT. J is TRBJ2-2 and V is TRBV10-2; D gene ambiguous. The CDR3 runs to 13 residues. CDR1 is WSHSY and CDR2 is SAAADI in the germline V gene. V was shortened by 4 bases and J by 6 bases, with 9 bases between the two germline ends.

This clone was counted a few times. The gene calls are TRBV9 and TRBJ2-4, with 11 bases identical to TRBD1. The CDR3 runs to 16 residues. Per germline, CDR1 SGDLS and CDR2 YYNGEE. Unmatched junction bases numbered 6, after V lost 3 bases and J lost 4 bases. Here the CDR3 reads CASSAPGQGGKNIQYF. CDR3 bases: TGTGCCAGCAGCGCTCCGGGACAGGGGGGAAAAAACATTCAGTACTTC.